This TCR beta chain comes out of a study of OX40 agonist ivuxolimab in advanced cancers. Study-level points and caveats: At 0.1 to 3.0 mg/kg, clonal expansion of CD4+ and CD8+ blood T cells had occurred by week 6.

A remark on this clone: Antigen specificity is unknown.

Here immunoSEQ multiplex PCR was the method, and the copy in TCRdb shows in-frame clones only, minus some. The sample lists 60,000 to 75,000 clones, approximately 85% occurring once. J lost 4 bases, V lost 6 bases, and 8 bases had no gene match. Germline V CDR1 and CDR2: MNHEY, SVGAGI. The CDR3 is 14 residues long. The sequence was collected from an adult with an advanced solid tumor such as melanoma, head and neck, liver or kidney cancer. The V gene is TRBV6-5, the J gene TRBJ1-2, with TRBD1 identical over 7 bases. The specimen comprised CD4+ or CD8+ T cells sorted from blood, sampled in a trial of the OX40 agonist ivuxolimab. The DNA for the CDR3 is TGTGCCAGCAGGCGGGACAGAAAAATCTATGGCTACACCTTC. Encoded protein: CASRRDRKIYGYTF.